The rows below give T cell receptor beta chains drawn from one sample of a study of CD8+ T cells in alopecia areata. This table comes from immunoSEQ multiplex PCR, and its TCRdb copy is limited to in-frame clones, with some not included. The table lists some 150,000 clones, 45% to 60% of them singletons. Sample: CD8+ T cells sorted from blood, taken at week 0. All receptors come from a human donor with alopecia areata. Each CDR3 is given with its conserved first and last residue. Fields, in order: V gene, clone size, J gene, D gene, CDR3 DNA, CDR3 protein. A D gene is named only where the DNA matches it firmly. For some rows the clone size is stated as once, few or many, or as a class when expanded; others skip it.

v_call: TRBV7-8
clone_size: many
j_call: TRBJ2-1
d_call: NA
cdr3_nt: TGTGCCAGCAGCTTATCATTCACTCGCAATGAGCAGTTCTTC
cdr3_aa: CASSLSFTRNEQFF

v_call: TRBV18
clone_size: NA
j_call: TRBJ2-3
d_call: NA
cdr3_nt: TGTGCCAGCTCACCCCGGGACCGGCAAGATACGCAGTATTTT
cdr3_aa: CASSPRDRQDTQYF

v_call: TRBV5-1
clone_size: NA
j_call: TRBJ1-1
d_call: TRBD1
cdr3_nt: TGCGCCAGCAGCTCTTGGACAGGGAGAGATACTGAAGCTTTCTTT
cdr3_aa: CASSSWTGRDTEAFF

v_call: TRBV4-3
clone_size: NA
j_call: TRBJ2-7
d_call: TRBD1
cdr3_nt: TGCGCCAGCAGCCACGACCGGGACAGTCTTTACGAGCAGTACTTC
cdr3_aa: CASSHDRDSLYEQYF

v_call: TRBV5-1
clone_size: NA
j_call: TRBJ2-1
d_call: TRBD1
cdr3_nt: TGCGCCAGCAGCTTGGTGACAGGGGGCTACAATGAGCAGTTCTTC
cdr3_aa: CASSLVTGGYNEQFF

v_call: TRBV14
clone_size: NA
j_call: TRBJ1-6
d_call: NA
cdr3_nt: TGTGCCAGCAGCCAAGAACAGTCGTCTAATTCACCCCTCCACTTT
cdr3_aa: CASSQEQSSNSPLHF

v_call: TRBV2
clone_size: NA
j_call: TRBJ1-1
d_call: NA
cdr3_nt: TGTGCCTCCCTAGAGGGACGGTATGAAGCTTTCTTT
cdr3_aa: CASLEGRYEAFF

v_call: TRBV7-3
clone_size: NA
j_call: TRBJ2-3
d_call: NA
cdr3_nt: TGTGCCAGCAGCCCTAGTGGGGCCACAGATACGCAGTATTTT
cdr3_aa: CASSPSGATDTQYF

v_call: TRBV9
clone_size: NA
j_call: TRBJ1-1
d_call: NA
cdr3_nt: TGTGCCAGCAGCTCTAACTCCGGGGTCATGAACACTGAAGCTTTCTTT
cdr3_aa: CASSSNSGVMNTEAFF

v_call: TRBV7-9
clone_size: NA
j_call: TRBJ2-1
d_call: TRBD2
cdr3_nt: TGTGCCAGCAGTGGTCTCGGGGGGGATGAGCAGTTCTTC
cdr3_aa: CASSGLGGDEQFF

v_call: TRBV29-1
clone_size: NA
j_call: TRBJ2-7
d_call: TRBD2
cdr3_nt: TGCAGCGTTGCACTAGCGGGGGTCGCGATCTACGAGCAGTACTTC
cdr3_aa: CSVALAGVAIYEQYF

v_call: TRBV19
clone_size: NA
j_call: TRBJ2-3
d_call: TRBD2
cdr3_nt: TGTGCCGCGTCCCGGGGGGCAGATACGCAGTATTTT
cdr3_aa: CAASRGADTQYF

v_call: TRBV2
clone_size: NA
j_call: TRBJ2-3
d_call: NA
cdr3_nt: TGTGCCAGCACTCCTCTCGACAGCACAGATACGCAGTATTTT
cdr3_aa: CASTPLDSTDTQYF

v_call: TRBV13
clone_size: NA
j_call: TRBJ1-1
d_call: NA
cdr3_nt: TGTGCCAGCAGCCCGATCCTAAAGAACACTGAAGCTTTCTTT
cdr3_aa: CASSPILKNTEAFF

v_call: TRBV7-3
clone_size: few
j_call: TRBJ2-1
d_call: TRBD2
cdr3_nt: TGTGCCAGCAGGAGCGGGGGGGCGTCCGCTGAGCAGTTCTTC
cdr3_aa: CASRSGGASAEQFF

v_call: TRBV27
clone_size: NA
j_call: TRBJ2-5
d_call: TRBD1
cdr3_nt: TGTGCCAGCCGTGACCGGGACAGCCTAAGGGAGACCCAGTACTTC
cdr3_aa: CASRDRDSLRETQYF

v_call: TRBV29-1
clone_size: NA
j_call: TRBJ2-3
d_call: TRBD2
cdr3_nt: TGCAGCGGATTACTTCGACTAGCGGGGGACGACTCTACAGATACGCAGTATTTT
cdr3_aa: CSGLLRLAGDDSTDTQYF

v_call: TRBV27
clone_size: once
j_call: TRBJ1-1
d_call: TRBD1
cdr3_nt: TGTGCCAGCAGTTTAACCGGCCCAGGGGGCACTGAAGCTTTCTTT
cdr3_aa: CASSLTGPGGTEAFF

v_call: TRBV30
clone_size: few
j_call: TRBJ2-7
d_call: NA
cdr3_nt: TGTGCCTGGAGTGTACGGGTTTGGGAGCAGTACTTC
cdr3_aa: CAWSVRVWEQYF

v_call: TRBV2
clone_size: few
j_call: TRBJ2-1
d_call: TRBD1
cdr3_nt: TGTGCCAGCAGTCCAAGTTCGGGACAGGGGTACAATGAGCAGTTCTTC
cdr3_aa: CASSPSSGQGYNEQFF

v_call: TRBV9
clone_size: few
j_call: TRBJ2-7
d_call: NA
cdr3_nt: TGTGCCAGCAGCGACCAATACGAGCAGTACTTC
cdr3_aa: CASSDQYEQYF

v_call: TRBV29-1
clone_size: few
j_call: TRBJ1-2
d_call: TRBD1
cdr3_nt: TGCAGCGTCGCTCTCAGGGGGTTCTATGGCTACACCTTC
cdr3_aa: CSVALRGFYGYTF

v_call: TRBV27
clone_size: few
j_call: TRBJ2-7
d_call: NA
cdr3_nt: TGTGCCAGCAGTTTGGTCTTGGGTCCGGCCTACGAGCAGTACTTC
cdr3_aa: CASSLVLGPAYEQYF

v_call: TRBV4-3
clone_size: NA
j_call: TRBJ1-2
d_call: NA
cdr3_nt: TGCGCCAGCAGCCAACACAGGACTTCAAAGTATGGCTACACCTTC
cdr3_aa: CASSQHRTSKYGYTF

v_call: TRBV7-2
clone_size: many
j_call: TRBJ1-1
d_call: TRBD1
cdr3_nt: TGTGCCAGCAGCTTCGGGACAGCTAATGAAGCTTTCTTT
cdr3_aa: CASSFGTANEAFF

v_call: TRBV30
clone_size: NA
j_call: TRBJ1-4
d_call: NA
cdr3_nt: TGTGCCTGGAGTGTCCGTTCCAATGAAAAACTGTTTTTT
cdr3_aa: CAWSVRSNEKLFF

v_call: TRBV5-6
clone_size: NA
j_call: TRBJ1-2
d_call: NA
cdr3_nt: TGTGCCAGCAGCTTTCGGGCCCCTCCAAATGGCTACACCTTC
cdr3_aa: CASSFRAPPNGYTF

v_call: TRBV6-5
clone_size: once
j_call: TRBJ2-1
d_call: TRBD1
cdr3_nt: TGTGCCAGCAGAGGACAGGGGTACAATGAGCAGTTCTTC
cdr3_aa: CASRGQGYNEQFF

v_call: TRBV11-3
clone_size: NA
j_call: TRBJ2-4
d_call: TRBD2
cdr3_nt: TGTGCCAGCAGCCTTGACGGGGGGGAAAACATTCAGTACTTC
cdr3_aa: CASSLDGGENIQYF

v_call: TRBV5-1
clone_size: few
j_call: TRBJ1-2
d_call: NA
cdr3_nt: TGCGCCAGCAGCTTGGATTTGGCCACACCGCCCCATCCCCAGCATGGCTACACCTTC
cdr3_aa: CASSLDLATPPHPQHGYTF

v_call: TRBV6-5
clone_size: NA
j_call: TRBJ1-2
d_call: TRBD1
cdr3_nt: TGTGCCAGCAGACAAGACAGGGTGTATGGCTACACCTTC
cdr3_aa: CASRQDRVYGYTF

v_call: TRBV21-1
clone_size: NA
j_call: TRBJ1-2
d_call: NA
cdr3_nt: TGTGCCAGCAGCCCACCTAGGGTGACAGCCACTAACTATGGCTACACCTTC
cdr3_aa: CASSPPRVTATNYGYTF

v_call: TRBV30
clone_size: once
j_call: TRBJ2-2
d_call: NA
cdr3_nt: TGTGCCTGGAGTGCAGGGAACACCGGGGAGCTGTTTTTT
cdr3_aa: CAWSAGNTGELFF

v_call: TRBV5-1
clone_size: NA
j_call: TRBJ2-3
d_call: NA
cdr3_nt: TGCGCCAGCAGCTTGGGACAGGTCACAGATACGCAGTATTTT
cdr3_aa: CASSLGQVTDTQYF

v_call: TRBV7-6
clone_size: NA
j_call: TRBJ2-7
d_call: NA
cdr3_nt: TGTGCCAGCAGTCGGGCCTGGGTATACGAGCAGTACTTC
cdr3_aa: CASSRAWVYEQYF

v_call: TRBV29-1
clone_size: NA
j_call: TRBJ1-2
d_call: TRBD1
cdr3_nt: TGCAGCGTTGACGGCGGGACAGGGGGACTCTATGGCTACACCTTC
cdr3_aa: CSVDGGTGGLYGYTF

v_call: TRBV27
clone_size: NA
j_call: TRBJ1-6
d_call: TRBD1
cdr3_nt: TGTGCCAGCAACCCCGGGACAGATCATAATTCACCCCTCCACTTT
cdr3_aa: CASNPGTDHNSPLHF

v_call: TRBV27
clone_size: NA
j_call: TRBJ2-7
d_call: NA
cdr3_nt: TGTGCCAGCAGTTTAGGGACGGCTTACGAGCAGTACTTC
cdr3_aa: CASSLGTAYEQYF

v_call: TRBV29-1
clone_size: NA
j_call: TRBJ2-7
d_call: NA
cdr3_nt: TGCAGGGGCGGGACAGCTACTTCTAAGGGGATCTACGAGCAGTACTTC
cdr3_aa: CRGGTATSKGIYEQYF

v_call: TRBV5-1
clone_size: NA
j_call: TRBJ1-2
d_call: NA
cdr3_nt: TGCGCCAGCAGCGTAGGTAATGTTGGCTACACCTTC
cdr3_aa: CASSVGNVGYTF